The next 9 T cell receptor beta chains were all read from a single sample in a study of T cells after posttransplantation cyclophosphamide. Repertoires were generated with immunoSEQ multiplex PCR, while TCRdb's copy carries only in-frame clones and drops some. This repertoire holds more than 40,000 clones, and none appear only once. The source material was PBMCs. Source of these receptors: a man aged 35 to 55 in good health, CMV-negative, and a related stem cell transplant donor.

This clone was detected ten times or more. The chain carries TRBV6-1 and TRBJ2-3; D is undetermined. Germline V gives CDR1 MNHNS, CDR2 SASEGT. The V gene lost 2 bases and the J gene lost 11 bases, with 11 bases spanning the gap. The CDR3 totals 12 residues. The DNA of the CDR3 is TGTGCCAGCAGTGAACTTAGTCATGTGCAGTATTTT. Amino acids: CASSELSHVQYF.

Ten or more counts support this clone. The chain has TRBV5-1 and TRBJ2-7, with D possibly TRBD2 on 5 matching bases. V lost 5 bases and J lost 0, with 15 bases in between. Per the germline V gene, CDR1 is SGHRS and CDR2 is YFSETQ. CDR3 length: 15 residues. The CDR3 here is CASRSAARASYEQYF. The CDR3 DNA is TGCGCCAGCAGGTCCGCAGCGCGGGCCTCCTACGAGCAGTACTTC.

There are many counts of this clone. V usage is TRBV9 and J usage is TRBJ1-1; D is undetermined. There are 14 residues in the CDR3. CDR1 and CDR2 (germline): SGDLS, YYNGEE. Trimming pared 3 bases from V and 4 bases from J, leaving 13 bases between. This CDR3 is CASSATRLGTEAFF. In DNA form, the CDR3 reads TGTGCCAGCAGCGCCACGAGGTTAGGCACTGAAGCTTTCTTT.

This clone appeared many times. The rearrangement links TRBV19 to TRBJ2-5; 8 bases agree with TRBD2. Unmatched junction bases numbered 5, after V lost 9 bases and J lost 5 bases. This CDR3 is built from 12 residues. Germline V lookup: CDR1 LNHDA, CDR2 SQIVND (reference sequence). The CDR3 loop reads CASGLARETQYF. The CDR3 region has the DNA TGTGCCAGCGGACTAGCACGGGAGACCCAGTACTTC.

This clone was picked up many times. The chain is built from TRBV28 and TRBJ1-5; 8 bases are shared with TRBD1. V lost 2 bases and J lost 4; bases outside the gene matches: 10. This CDR3 has 17 amino acids. The V gene's germline CDR1 is MDHEN and CDR2 SYDVKM. CDR3 sequence: CASSLTDREQRNQPQHF. CDR3 DNA sequence: TGTGCCAGCAGTTTAACGGACAGGGAGCAGCGAAATCAGCCCCAGCATTTT.

Many counts were recorded for this clone. The CDR3 nucleotides are TGTGCCAGCAGCCCCCGAGCGAGGCGGGTCAATGAGCAGTTCTTC. This gives the protein CASSPRARRVNEQFF. This chain connects TRBV4-2 to TRBJ2-1, with D perhaps TRBD2 (5 bases). The V gene's germline CDR1 is LGHNA and CDR2 YNFKEQ. Trimming took 4 bases from V and 6 from J, leaving 16 bases between them. The CDR3 is 15 amino acids.

This clone was observed at least ten times. This chain connects TRBV19 to TRBJ1-5; perhaps TRBD1 as D (6 bases). CDR3 length: 15 residues. The ends were cut back, 11 bases at V and 2 bases at J, with 19 bases in the middle. Germline values: CDR1 LNHDA, CDR2 SQIVND (reference sequence). The DNA for the CDR3 is TGTGCCTCTATTCAGGCAGGGGCGGGCAATCAGCCCCAGCATTTT. This sequence encodes CASIQAGAGNQPQHF.

This clone occurred many times. This chain uses TRBV5-4 with TRBJ1-1, with 7 bases fitting TRBD1. V was clipped by 0 bases and J by 4 bases; unmatched bases: 6. CDR3 length: 15 amino acids. CDR1 is SGHNT, CDR2 YYREEE, per germline (reference sequence). CDR3 sequence: CASSLALEGATEAFF. CDR3 DNA sequence: TGTGCCAGCAGCTTGGCCCTTGAGGGGGCCACTGAAGCTTTCTTT.

This clone occurred many times. J is TRBJ2-7 and V is TRBV5-5; D remains unclear. The CDR3 is 15 residues long. V was clipped by 4 bases and J by 0 bases, with 14 bases between them. The germline gives CDR1 SGHKS, CDR2 YYEKEE (reference sequence). Here the CDR3 DNA reads TGTGCCAGCAGCCCGCTGATGACACTCTCCTACGAGCAGTACTTC. This gives the protein CASSPLMTLSYEQYF.